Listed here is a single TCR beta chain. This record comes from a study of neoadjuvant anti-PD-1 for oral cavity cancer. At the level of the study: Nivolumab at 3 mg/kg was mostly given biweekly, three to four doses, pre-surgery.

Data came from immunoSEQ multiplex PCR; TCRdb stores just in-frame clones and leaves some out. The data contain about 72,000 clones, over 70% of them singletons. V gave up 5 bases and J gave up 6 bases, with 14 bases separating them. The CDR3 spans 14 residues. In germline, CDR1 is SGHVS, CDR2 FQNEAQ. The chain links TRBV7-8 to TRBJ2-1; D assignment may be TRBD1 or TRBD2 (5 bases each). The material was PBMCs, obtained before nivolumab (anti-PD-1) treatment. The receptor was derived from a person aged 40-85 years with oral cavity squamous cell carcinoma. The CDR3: CASSDSRGLNEQFF. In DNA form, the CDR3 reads TGTGCCAGCAGCGACAGTCGGGGCCTCAATGAGCAGTTCTTC.